One and the same sample provided the 19 T cell receptor beta chains below, sequenced in a study of beta chain features in type 1 diabetes. Study-wide findings and caveats: All four CD4+ subsets from Type 1 diabetes patients carried moderately but significantly shorter TCRB CDR3s.

The whole isolated RNA underwent reverse transcription, so sequencing captured expressed TCRB transcripts. Assay: immunoSEQ multiplex PCR; the TCRdb copy retains only in-frame clones and omits some. This sample has 35,000 to 45,000 clones, with over 50% found just once. These receptors have no known antigen. The sample was Tregs from blood. These TCRs come from a man aged 30-40 years with type 1 diabetes. Some clones in this sample may be carry-over from other donors' samples.

V and J are TRBV5-1 and TRBJ2-7, with 8 bases that match TRBD1. CDR3 length: 13 amino acids. The germline V gene encodes CDR1 SGHRS and CDR2 YFSETQ. V lost 5 bases and J lost 2; bases outside the gene matches: 3. The CDR3 DNA is TGCGCCAGCAGACCGACAGGGGCCTACGAGCAGTACTTC. Its protein is CASRPTGAYEQYF.

This chain links TRBV5-5 with TRBJ2-3; 9 positions match TRBD2. The CDR3 contains 16 residues. V dropped 2 bases and J dropped 1; count of bases not matched to a gene: 5. The germline V gene encodes CDR1 SGHKS and CDR2 YYEKEE (reference sequence). CDR3 nucleotide sequence: TGTGCCAGCAGCTTTATTGGCGGGGGGGGCACAGATACGCAGTATTTT. Translation gives CASSFIGGGGTDTQYF.

This clone has only one observation. This chain joins TRBV5-8 and TRBJ2-3; a weak D match, TRBD1 (6 bases). The CDR3 contains 14 residues. The V gene's germline CDR1 is SGHTS and CDR2 YDEGEE. Trimming stripped 3 bases from V and 8 bases from J, with 16 bases between. The CDR3 loop is CASSSGYRAGTQYF. The CDR3 bases are TGTGCCAGCAGCTCAGGGTACAGGGCTGGTACGCAGTATTTT.

The V call is TRBV28, the J call TRBJ1-6; D gene unclear. This CDR3 is 15 amino acids long. CDR1 and CDR2 from the germline V gene are MDHEN and SYDVKM. V lost 7 bases and J lost 0, with 10 bases in between. The CDR3 DNA reads TGTGCCAGCATGAGTGGGAGCTCCTATAATTCACCCCTCCACTTT. Protein sequence: CASMSGSSYNSPLHF.

The gene calls are TRBV6-5 and TRBJ2-3; 9 bases fit TRBD1. CDR3 length equals 15 residues. Trimming took 6 bases from V and 2 from J; bases not matched to a gene: 6. Germline-derived CDR1 and CDR2 are MNHEY and SVGAGI. The CDR3 protein is CASRRQGGYTDTQYF. CDR3 in DNA: TGTGCCAGCAGGCGACAGGGGGGCTACACAGATACGCAGTATTTT.

The chain has TRBV13 and TRBJ2-5; perhaps TRBD1 as D (5 bases). Trimming shortened V by 0 bases and J by 5 bases, and 10 bases separated the two germline ends. The CDR3 has 14 amino acids. CDR1 and CDR2 from the germline V gene are PRHDT and FYEKMQ (reference sequence). The CDR3 sequence: CASSLGGPGETQYF. In DNA form, the CDR3 reads TGTGCCAGCAGCTTAGGGGGGCCTGGGGAGACCCAGTACTTC.

This clone has only one observation. The chain recombines TRBV11-3 with TRBJ2-1; D gene unclear. The germline V and J ends were trimmed by 2 bases and 10 bases, with 12 bases remaining between them. Germline V gene data show CDR1 as SGHNT and CDR2 as YENEEA. CDR3 length equals 13 residues. The CDR3 nucleotides are TGTGCCAGCAGCTTACGGTCCTTCGGGGAGCAGTTCTTC. Residues: CASSLRSFGEQFF.

This clone has just one count. The rearrangement uses TRBV7-2 and TRBJ1-6; a possible D gene is TRBD1 (6 bases). CDR1 and CDR2 from the germline V gene are SGHTA and FQGNSA. CDR3 length equals 14 residues. Trimming stripped 2 bases from V and 7 bases from J, with 9 bases between. The CDR3 sequence is CASSLTGSNSPLHF. In nucleotides, the CDR3 is TGTGCCAGCAGCTTAACAGGGTCAAATTCACCCCTCCACTTT.

This sequence joins TRBV7-9 and TRBJ1-6; 9 bases align to TRBD1. The CDR3 runs 15 residues. Trimming took 3 bases from V and 8 from J; bases not matched to a gene: 5. The germline V gene has CDR1 SEHNR and CDR2 FQNEAQ (reference sequence). CDR3 in amino acids: CASSFWDREYSPLHF. In DNA, the CDR3 is TGTGCCAGCAGCTTTTGGGACAGGGAGTATTCACCCCTCCACTTT.

This clone was picked up a small number of times. The chain couples TRBV19 to TRBJ2-5; the match to TRBD2 covers 10 bases. In germline, CDR1 is LNHDA, CDR2 SQIVND (reference sequence). The CDR3 length is 15 residues. The V gene end was trimmed by 5 bases and the J gene end by 4 bases; junction bases not matched to a gene: 7. The CDR3 DNA sequence: TGTGCCAGTAGTTTTGTTTTAGCGGGAGGAGAGACCCAGTACTTC. It encodes CASSFVLAGGETQYF.

The sample holds a few counts of this clone. CDR3 nucleotides: TGTGCCAGCAGTGCTCCGGGACTACCCACAGATACGCAGTATTTT. Its translation is CASSAPGLPTDTQYF. The chain carries TRBV28 and TRBJ2-3, with 7 bases matching TRBD2. The CDR3 is 15 residues long. Trimming at V came to 5 bases and at J to 2 bases, leaving 7 bases not matched to a gene. From germline, CDR1 is MDHEN and CDR2 SYDVKM.

This clone turned up a few times. This chain uses TRBV29-1 with TRBJ2-3, with TRBD2 matching 9 bases. From germline, CDR1 is SQVTM and CDR2 ANQGSEA. The CDR3 is 13 residues long. With 6 bases clipped from V and 1 base from J, the junction kept 2 bases outside the gene matches. For the CDR3, the DNA is TGCAGCGTACCTAGCGGGGGCACAGATACGCAGTATTTT. It specifies CSVPSGGTDTQYF.

Written as DNA, the CDR3 is TGTGCCAGCAGCCCAAACTACGAGCAGTACTTC. This sequence encodes CASSPNYEQYF. The rearrangement joins TRBV7-2 to TRBJ2-7, with D unresolved. The germline V gene encodes CDR1 SGHTA and CDR2 FQGNSA. V was shortened by 5 bases and J by 3 bases, with 5 bases between the two germline ends. The CDR3 length is 11 residues.

This clone has more than one count but fewer than ten. The gene calls are TRBV27 and TRBJ2-7; TRBD1 agrees at 7 bases. CDR1 MNHEY and CDR2 SMNVEV come from the germline V gene (reference sequence). The CDR3 has 14 residues. Trimming removed 4 bases from V and 6 bases from J; junction bases left unmatched: 9. Here the CDR3 reads CASSWTRDSSEQYF. Here the CDR3 DNA reads TGTGCCAGCAGTTGGACCCGGGACAGTAGCGAGCAGTACTTC.

V usage is TRBV28 and J usage is TRBJ1-2; tentatively, D is TRBD1 (5 bases). Trimming left V 7 bases short and J 3 bases short, with 21 bases between. Germline V gene lookup returns CDR1 MDHEN and CDR2 SYDVKM. The CDR3 runs 16 residues. CDR3 nucleotide sequence: TGTGCCAGCATCCCCTCTGGGGCGCAGAAGTACTATGGCTACACCTTC. Its protein product is CASIPSGAQKYYGYTF.

This rearrangement joins TRBV5-6 to TRBJ2-7; the D is unclear. The CDR3 consists of 13 residues. V lost 0 bases, J lost 9 bases, and 13 bases lay in between. Germline V gene lookup returns CDR1 SGHDT and CDR2 YYEEEE. The CDR3 nucleotides are TGTGCCAGCAGCTTGGGGGCTCAACGAATGCAGTACTTC. Its translation: CASSLGAQRMQYF.

The chain combines TRBV7-9 with TRBJ1-1, with 7 bases matching TRBD1. Germline loops: CDR1 SEHNR, CDR2 FQNEAQ (reference sequence). V lost 4 bases to trimming and J lost 10 bases; unmatched junction nucleotides: 6. CDR3 length equals 12 residues. The CDR3 spells CASSSGGRAAFF. In nucleotides, the CDR3 is TGTGCCAGCAGCTCAGGGGGGCGAGCAGCTTTCTTT.

The chain recombines TRBV4-3 with TRBJ1-1, with unresolved D. V lost 0 bases and J 1 base, leaving 6 bases between the germline ends. This CDR3 has 14 residues. Germline V gives CDR1 LGHNA, CDR2 YSLEER. In nucleotides, the CDR3 is TGCGCCAGCAGCCAAGACGGAGGGAACACTGAAGCTTTCTTT. Protein sequence: CASSQDGGNTEAFF.

The sample holds one count of this clone. This sequence joins TRBV5-5 and TRBJ1-5; D perhaps matches TRBD1 (5 bases). Germline assignment: CDR1 SGHKS and CDR2 YYEKEE (reference sequence). CDR3 length: 15 residues. V was pared by 5 bases and J by 6 bases, with 18 bases between. In DNA, the CDR3 is TGTGCCAGCAGGGCGGGGACTGGGGGAGGTCAGCCCCAGCATTTT. It yields the protein CASRAGTGGGQPQHF.